A single sample is the source of the 15 T cell receptor beta chains below, sequenced in a study of T cells in narcolepsy. Only in-frame clones appear in the TCRdb table, and some are missing; sequencing was by immunoSEQ multiplex PCR. The sample has 20,000 to 25,000 clones, roughly 81% seen once. Sequencing used CD45RA- memory CD4+ T cells from PBMCs. Receptors originate from a human donor with narcolepsy.

The chain uses TRBV4-3 and TRBJ2-5, with 8 bases fitting TRBD2. The CDR3 length is 18 residues. J gave up 5 bases and V 0 bases, and 14 bases lay outside the gene matches. CDR1 is LGHNA, CDR2 YSLEER, per germline. CDR3 DNA sequence: TGCGCCAGCAGCCAAGATTTATCTAGCGGGCTCGCTCGGGAGACCCAGTACTTC. This translates into CASSQDLSSGLARETQYF.

V gene TRBV5-1 combines with J gene TRBJ2-2; D possibly corresponds to TRBD1 (7 bases). The CDR3 extends over 14 amino acids. The V gene lost 3 bases and the J gene lost 5 bases, with 11 bases spanning the gap. Germline lookup yields CDR1 SGHRS and CDR2 YFSETQ. Here the CDR3 reads CASSSQGGTGELFF. CDR3 sequence (DNA): TGCGCCAGCAGCTCCCAGGGGGGAACCGGGGAGCTGTTTTTT.

This chain links TRBV6-5 with TRBJ2-5; D may be TRBD1 (6 bases). The CDR3 runs 13 residues. V was cut by 6 bases and J by 5 bases, with 13 bases left in between. Per germline, CDR1 MNHEY and CDR2 SVGAGI. The CDR3 reads CASSHRAVETQYF. CDR3 DNA sequence: TGTGCCAGCAGCCACAGGGCTGTGGAGACCCAGTACTTC.

The gene calls are TRBV7-6 and TRBJ2-7; the match to TRBD1 covers 7 bases. Unmatched junction bases numbered 6, after V lost 5 bases and J lost 2 bases. Germline CDR1 is SGHVS and CDR2 is FNYEAQ. The CDR3 loop spans 14 amino acids. The CDR3 region has the DNA TGTGCCAGCAGCCCCTGGGACAGAACCTACGAGCAGTACTTC. This codes for CASSPWDRTYEQYF.

J is TRBJ1-1 and V is TRBV14; no reliable D call. The germline gives CDR1 SGHDN, CDR2 FVKESK. The CDR3 is 14 residues long. Trimming took off 1 base at V and 5 bases at J, with 11 bases between the two ends. The chain's CDR3 is CASSQVSGRTEAFF. CDR3 nucleotides: TGTGCCAGCAGCCAAGTCTCAGGCCGAACTGAAGCTTTCTTT.

The rearrangement links TRBV11-2 to TRBJ2-7; a possible D gene is TRBD2 (7 bases). Germline V gene lookup returns CDR1 SGHAT and CDR2 FQNNGV. The V end lost 5 bases, the J end lost 3 bases, and 23 bases lay between the germline ends. This CDR3 has 17 amino acids. The DNA of the CDR3 is TGTGCCAGCAGCCTTTTCCCTCTAGCGGAGGGGGACTACGAGCAGTACTTC. This gives the protein CASSLFPLAEGDYEQYF.

The chain recombines TRBV4-1 with TRBJ1-3, with 8 bases that match TRBD1. CDR3 length: 16 residues. V lost 5 bases and J lost 0; bases outside the gene matches: 6. CDR1 is MGHRA, CDR2 YSYEKL, per germline. CDR3 DNA: TGCGCCAGCAGCGACGACAGGGGATACTCTGGAAACACCATATATTTT. Translation gives CASSDDRGYSGNTIYF.

The genes are TRBV29-1 and TRBJ2-1; possibly TRBD2 for D (6 bases). V was pared by 4 bases and J by 8 bases, with 18 bases between. CDR1 and CDR2 (germline): SQVTM, ANQGSEA. The CDR3 contains 14 residues. CDR3 DNA sequence: TGCAGCGTTGCGGGACTGGAGCCCGGCGATGAGCAGTTCTTC. This translates into CSVAGLEPGDEQFF.

The CDR3 DNA follows: TGCGCCAGCAGTGACGGGACATCGGCCTACGAGCAGTACTTC. Translating gives CASSDGTSAYEQYF. The V and J genes are TRBV10-1 and TRBJ2-7; weak D call: TRBD1 (6 bases). Germline lookup yields CDR1 WNHNN and CDR2 SYGVQD (reference sequence). The CDR3 length is 14 residues. V lost 3 bases and J lost 2, with 11 bases in between.

The chain has TRBV7-2 and TRBJ1-1, with D possibly being TRBD1 (6 bases). CDR1 SGHTA and CDR2 FQGNSA come from the germline V gene. This CDR3 is 14 amino acids long. The germline V and J ends were trimmed by 2 bases and 1 base, with 8 bases remaining between them. Written as DNA, the CDR3 is TGTGCCAGCAGCTTACAGGGGACGAACACTGAAGCTTTCTTT. This encodes CASSLQGTNTEAFF.

V gene TRBV6-5 combines with J gene TRBJ1-5; D is perhaps TRBD1 (6 bases). Germline V lookup: CDR1 MNHEY, CDR2 SVGAGI. The germline V and J ends were trimmed by 7 bases and 4 bases, with 17 bases remaining between them. CDR3 length: 15 amino acids. CDR3 in amino acids: CASTVRTEVNQPQHF. CDR3 in DNA: TGTGCCAGCACGGTGAGGACAGAGGTTAATCAGCCCCAGCATTTT.

The gene calls are TRBV4-2 and TRBJ2-1; D remains ambiguous. The CDR3 has 16 amino acids. V shed 6 bases and J shed 6 bases, with 21 bases lying between them. Germline V lookup: CDR1 LGHNA, CDR2 YNFKEQ. CDR3 sequence (DNA): TGTGCCAGCAGACCCTCCTCAGGCCGGCTACTCAATGAGCAGTTCTTC. It is translated as CASRPSSGRLLNEQFF.

The J gene is TRBJ1-2, the V gene TRBV11-2; possibly TRBD1 for D (5 bases). Trimming took 2 bases from V and 0 from J, leaving 16 bases between them. This CDR3 is built from 17 residues. In germline, CDR1 is SGHAT, CDR2 FQNNGV. The CDR3 bases are TGTGCCAGCAGCTTATTATACAGGCGGGGAACTAACTATGGCTACACCTTC. Translated: CASSLLYRRGTNYGYTF. The full variable domain, in which reference TRBV11-2 and TRBJ1-2 provide the parts outside the CDR3, is EAGVAQSPRYKIIEKRQSVAFWCNPISGHATLYWYQQILGQGPKLLIQFQNNGVVDDSQLPKDRFSAERLKGVDSTLKIQPAKLEDSAVYLCASSLLYRRGTNYGYTFGSGTRLTVV.

Here the CDR3 reads CASSHRRDFVSYEQYF. In nucleotides, the CDR3 is TGTGCCAGCAGCCACCGAAGGGACTTCGTCTCCTACGAGCAGTACTTC. The chain links TRBV7-8 to TRBJ2-5; D is possibly TRBD2 (6 bases). The J call is doubtful: the DNA matches TRBJ2-7 better. Looked up from germline, CDR1 is SGHVS and CDR2 is FQNEAQ. The CDR3 loop spans 16 amino acids.

This chain uses TRBV19 with TRBJ1-5, with D unresolved. With 3 bases removed from V and 5 bases from J, the gap between germline ends came to 14 bases. There are 15 residues in the CDR3. The germline CDR1 and CDR2 sequences are LNHDA and SQIVND (reference sequence). For the CDR3, the DNA is TGTGCCAGTAGTATTCTCTGGGGAGGGTATCAGCCCCAGCATTTT. Translating gives CASSILWGGYQPQHF.